Listed below are T cell receptor beta chains from one sample, sequenced in a study of blood T cell repertoires in COVID-19. Produced via immunoSEQ multiplex PCR; TCRdb's table is partial and in-frame only. This sample has roughly 29,000 clones, with 90% to 95% found just once. Material: peripheral blood. These receptors came from a woman in her 70s with COVID-19, enrolled during active disease. CDR3s include the opening cysteine and the closing phenylalanine or tryptophan. D genes are given only for firm matches. For some rows the clone size is stated as once, few or many, or as a class when expanded; others skip it.

TRBV5-4,NA,TRBD2,TRBJ2-2,TGTGCCAGCAGTTTAGCGGGAAACACCGGGGAGCTGTTTTTT,CASSLAGNTGELFF
TRBV9,once,NA,TRBJ2-1,TGTGCCAGCAGCGTAGATGCCAGGCCCGACTACAATGAGCAGTTCTTC,CASSVDARPDYNEQFF
TRBV10-3,NA,TRBD2,TRBJ2-1,TGTGCCACCGGCTCCCTGGGGGGGGATTCCAATGAGCAGTTCTTC,CATGSLGGDSNEQFF
TRBV5-4,NA,TRBD2,TRBJ2-7,TGTGCCAGCAGCTTGGCCGGGTCTAGCGGGAGCTACGAGCAGTACTTC,CASSLAGSSGSYEQYF
TRBV5-4,NA,NA,TRBJ1-1,TGTGCCAGCAGCTTCGACAGCCTAATGAACACTGAAGCTTTCTTT,CASSFDSLMNTEAFF
TRBV6-5,NA,NA,TRBJ2-7,TGTGCCAGCAGCGATGGACAGATGACCTACGAGCAGTACTTC,CASSDGQMTYEQYF
TRBV5-1,NA,TRBD1,TRBJ1-4,TGCGCCAGCAGCAACCGGGACAGGGGTTACGAAAAACTGTTTTTT,CASSNRDRGYEKLFF
TRBV7-2,few,NA,TRBJ1-3,TGTGCCAGCAGCTTAGATACAGGGTCGTGGAACACCATATATTTT,CASSLDTGSWNTIYF
TRBV3-1/TRBV3-2,NA,NA,TRBJ1-2,TGTGCCAGCAGCCAGGGGGCGACCGATGGCTACACCTTC,CASSQGATDGYTF
TRBV14,NA,NA,TRBJ1-1,TGTGCCAGCAGCCAACGAGCGAACACTGAAGCTTTCTTT,CASSQRANTEAFF
TRBV3-1/TRBV3-2,NA,NA,TRBJ1-4,TGTGCCAGCAGCCTTCGGGGGAATGAAAAACTGTTTTTT,CASSLRGNEKLFF
TRBV5-1,NA,TRBD1,TRBJ1-4,TGCGCCAGCAGCGGAGGGACAGCAACTAATGAAAAACTGTTTTTT,CASSGGTATNEKLFF
TRBV10-3,once,NA,TRBJ1-2,TGTGCCATCAGTGCCTCGGAGGGTGGCTACACCTTC,CAISASEGGYTF
TRBV10-1,NA,NA,TRBJ2-7,TGCGCCAGCAGATTACATCCCGAGGATAGGACCTACGAGCAGTACTTC,CASRLHPEDRTYEQYF
TRBV29-1,NA,TRBD1,TRBJ2-7,TGCAGCGTGAGACAGGGTTCTCCCTACGAGCAGTACTTC,CSVRQGSPYEQYF
TRBV7-8,NA,NA,TRBJ1-1,TGTGCCAGCAGCTTAGTTTCCAGGAACACTGAAGCTTTCTTT,CASSLVSRNTEAFF
TRBV2,NA,NA,TRBJ2-7,TGTGCCAGCAGTGATAGTGGCCTGGATAGAGGGGAGCAGTACTTC,CASSDSGLDRGEQYF
TRBV5-5,NA,TRBD1,TRBJ1-5,TGTGCCAGCAGCTGGGACAGCGATCAGCCCCAGCATTTT,CASSWDSDQPQHF
TRBV5-4,once,NA,TRBJ2-3,TGTGCCAGCAGCTGGGGGGGCCTTAGCACAGATACGCAGTATTTT,CASSWGGLSTDTQYF
TRBV9,NA,NA,TRBJ1-4,TGTGCCAGCAGCCCATGGGGATCCGGGGAGGAAAAACTGTTTTTT,CASSPWGSGEEKLFF
TRBV9,NA,NA,TRBJ1-1,TGTGCCAGCAGCGTAGATGAGGGATTGCAAGCTTTCTTT,CASSVDEGLQAFF
TRBV5-1,NA,TRBD1,TRBJ1-1,TGCGCCAGCAGCCGAGGGGGGACAGCGAACACTGAAGCTTTCTTT,CASSRGGTANTEAFF
TRBV5-1,once,NA,TRBJ1-1,TGCGCCAGCAGCCAAAAACAGGGTGCGAACACTGAAGCTTTCTTT,CASSQKQGANTEAFF
TRBV3-1/TRBV3-2,NA,NA,TRBJ1-1,TGTGCCAGCAGCGATTTGGGGGGTTTGAACACTGAAGCTTTCTTT,CASSDLGGLNTEAFF
TRBV12-3/TRBV12-4,NA,NA,TRBJ2-2,TGTGCCAGCAGTTTTTCGGCCGGGGAGCTGTTTTTT,CASSFSAGELFF
TRBV3-1/TRBV3-2,NA,NA,TRBJ2-1,TGTGCCAGCAGCCCCTCCAGGGACAATGAGCAGTTCTTC,CASSPSRDNEQFF
TRBV6-1,NA,TRBD2,TRBJ2-1,TGTGCCAGCAGTGAATTTCTAGCGGAGGTCTACAATGAGCAGTTCTTC,CASSEFLAEVYNEQFF
TRBV30,NA,TRBD2,TRBJ2-1,TGTGCCTGGAGTTCTTATTCCGGACTAGCGGGAGTTCGGTCCTACAATGAGCAGTTCTTC,CAWSSYSGLAGVRSYNEQFF
TRBV25-1,NA,NA,TRBJ1-4,TGTGCCAGCAGTGCATACCGGGGGACGAATGAAAAACTGTTTTTT,CASSAYRGTNEKLFF
TRBV18,NA,NA,TRBJ1-4,TGTGCCAGCTCACCACGAAAGGCGGGAGGTAATGAAAAACTGTTTTTT,CASSPRKAGGNEKLFF
TRBV28,NA,TRBD1,TRBJ2-3,TGTGCCAGCAGTTTAGTTTTCGCAGGAAGGACAGGGTATGCAGATACGCAGTATTTT,CASSLVFAGRTGYADTQYF
TRBV6-5,NA,NA,TRBJ2-2,TGTGCCAGCAGTACAGGGTTGGGCACCGGGGAGCTGTTTTTT,CASSTGLGTGELFF
TRBV29-1,NA,TRBD2,TRBJ2-1,TGCAGCGTAATGGGACTAGGAGTGTTACGGGGTTCCTACAATGAGCAGTTCTTC,CSVMGLGVLRGSYNEQFF
TRBV15,NA,TRBD2,TRBJ2-1,TGTGCCACCAGCACTGCGGGGGGGCGATACAATGAGCAGTTCTTC,CATSTAGGRYNEQFF
TRBV7-2,once,NA,TRBJ1-5,TGTGCCAGCAGCTTAGGTGCCAGGGAGGGGAGTCAGCCCCAGCATTTT,CASSLGAREGSQPQHF
TRBV25-1,NA,TRBD2,TRBJ2-1,TGTGCCAGCTATCCATCCCCGACTGCGGGAGGGCCCGTTGAGCAGTTCTTC,CASYPSPTAGGPVEQFF
TRBV7-8,NA,TRBD1,TRBJ1-2,TGTGCCAGCAGCTCGGAACCGGGCAGGGGGTGGTATGGCTACACCTTC,CASSSEPGRGWYGYTF
TRBV5-5,NA,NA,TRBJ1-1,TGTGCCAGCAGCTTCGGGGGGGGCACTGAAGCTTTCTTT,CASSFGGGTEAFF
TRBV25-1,NA,TRBD2,TRBJ2-1,TGTGCCAGCAGTGAATCAAACCCGGGACTAGAGGCCGCGGAGCAGTTCTTC,CASSESNPGLEAAEQFF
TRBV6-4,NA,NA,TRBJ2-1,TGTGCCAGCAGTAATCACCGGGACTCCACCTACAATGAGCAGTTCTTC,CASSNHRDSTYNEQFF
TRBV3-1/TRBV3-2,once,NA,TRBJ2-3,TGTGCCAGCAGCCAAGATCCTAACAGGAATACGCAGTATTTT,CASSQDPNRNTQYF
TRBV2,NA,TRBD1,TRBJ2-5,TGTGCCAGCAGTACCACAGGGGTCGGAGAGACCCAGTACTTC,CASSTTGVGETQYF